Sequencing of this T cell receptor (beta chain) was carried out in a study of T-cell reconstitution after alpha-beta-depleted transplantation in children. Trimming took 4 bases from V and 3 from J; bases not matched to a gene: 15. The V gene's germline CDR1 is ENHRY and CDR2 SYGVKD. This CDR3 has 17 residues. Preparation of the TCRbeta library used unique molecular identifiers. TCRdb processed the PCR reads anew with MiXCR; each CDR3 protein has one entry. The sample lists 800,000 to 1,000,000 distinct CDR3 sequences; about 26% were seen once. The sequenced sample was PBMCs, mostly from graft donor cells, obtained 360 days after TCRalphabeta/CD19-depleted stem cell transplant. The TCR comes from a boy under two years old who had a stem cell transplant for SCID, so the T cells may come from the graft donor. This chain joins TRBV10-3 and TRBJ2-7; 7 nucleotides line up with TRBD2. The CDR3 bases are TGTGCCATCAGTGCGCCCTCGCGGGGAGCGGGGATCTACGAGCAGTACTTC. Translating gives CAISAPSRGAGIYEQYF.